The 29 T cell receptor beta chains in this list originate from one sample, sequenced in a study of shared clonotypes between healthy human individuals. The assay was immunoSEQ multiplex PCR, and TCRdb's table has in-frame clones only and misses some. The table records 560,000 or so clones, about 96% of them present only once. Naive CD8 cells, CD45RO-negative and positively selected for CCR7, excluded terminally differentiated effector memory CD45RA+ cells. Sequences were obtained from naive CD8+ T cells sorted from blood. The receptor set was obtained from a woman aged 25 to 39 in good health.

The V call is TRBV4-1, the J call TRBJ2-5, with 14 nucleotides matching TRBD2. The J call may not be correct, given that the DNA end is closer to TRBJ2-7. Per germline, CDR1 MGHRA and CDR2 YSYEKL. The CDR3 extends over 16 amino acids. CDR3: CASSQSRLAGGDEQYF. Written as DNA, the CDR3 is TGCGCCAGCAGCCAGTCCCGACTAGCGGGAGGGGACGAGCAGTACTTC.

The CDR3 nucleotides read TGTGCCAGCAGCGGGACAGGGCTAAAAGCTGCCTACGAGCAGTACTTC. Its protein is CASSGTGLKAAYEQYF. This sequence joins TRBV6-6 and TRBJ2-7; 9 positions match TRBD1. Looked up from germline, CDR1 is MNHNY and CDR2 is SVGAGI (reference sequence). After removal of 6 bases from V and 2 bases from J, the junction contained 11 bases not matched to a gene. CDR3 length equals 16 residues.

The J gene is TRBJ2-5, the V gene TRBV7-9; TRBD2 matches at 14 bases. The CDR3 length is 18 residues. J was trimmed by 5 bases and V by 4 bases; bases with no gene match: 12. Per germline, CDR1 SEHNR and CDR2 FQNEAQ (reference sequence). Here the CDR3 reads CASSYATSGRAVVETQYF. In nucleotides, the CDR3 is TGTGCCAGCAGCTATGCGACTAGCGGGAGGGCCGTTGTGGAGACCCAGTACTTC.

The chain carries TRBV9 and TRBJ2-5, with D perhaps TRBD2 (5 bases). V lost 3 bases, J lost 4 bases, and 10 bases lay in between. The CDR3 contains 13 residues. In germline, CDR1 is SGDLS, CDR2 YYNGEE. DNA for the CDR3: TGTGCCAGCAGCGATGGACTCCCAGAGACCCAGTACTTC. Amino acids: CASSDGLPETQYF.

This rearrangement joins TRBV4-1 to TRBJ1-2, with a tentative D call TRBD1 (5 bases). Germline V gene sequence: CDR1 MGHRA, CDR2 YSYEKL. Trimming removed 0 bases from V and 6 bases from J, with 14 bases in between. This CDR3 contains 15 residues. Written as DNA, the CDR3 is TGCGCCAGCAGCCAAGATCCGCAGGGCCCGGATGGCTACACCTTC. It encodes CASSQDPQGPDGYTF.

The chain joins TRBV6-1 to TRBJ1-1, with 7 bases fitting TRBD1. The CDR3 sequence is 14 residues long. The V gene end was trimmed by 7 bases and the J gene end by 5 bases; junction bases not matched to a gene: 10. CDR1 and CDR2 (germline): MNHNS, SASEGT. This CDR3 is CASTRGGDGTEAFF. The CDR3 DNA follows: TGTGCCAGCACCAGGGGGGGTGATGGAACTGAAGCTTTCTTT.

The CDR3, as DNA: TGCGCCAGCAGCTTTAGACGGAGCGATGAGCAGTTCTTC. It specifies CASSFRRSDEQFF. V gene TRBV5-1 combines with J gene TRBJ2-1; no reliable D call. Trimming cost V 2 bases and J 8 bases, with 11 bases left between them. Germline CDR1 SGHRS, CDR2 YFSETQ. CDR3 length equals 13 residues.

CDR3 amino acids: CAISENDEQFF. The CDR3 DNA is TGTGCCATCAGTGAGAACGATGAGCAGTTCTTC. The chain joins TRBV10-3 to TRBJ2-1, with D unresolved. V lost 2 bases to trimming and J lost 8 bases, with 4 bases between them. Germline V gene data show CDR1 as ENHRY and CDR2 as SYGVKD. The CDR3 length is 11 residues.

J is TRBJ2-7 and V is TRBV2, with a possible D match to TRBD2 (5 bases). Trimming pared 10 bases from V and 6 bases from J, leaving 25 bases between. CDR1 and CDR2 (germline): SNHLY, FYNNEI. The CDR3 loop spans 15 amino acids. The CDR3 sequence is CAITREGKEWREQYF. DNA for the CDR3: TGTGCCATCACTCGAGAGGGAAAGGAATGGCGCGAGCAGTACTTC.

The chain recombines TRBV4-1 with TRBJ1-3, with D maybe TRBD1 (5 bases). V lost 4 bases to trimming and J lost 2 bases, with 9 bases between them. This CDR3 has 14 amino acids. Germline CDR1 reads MGHRA; CDR2 reads YSYEKL. The CDR3, as DNA: TGCGCCAGCAGCCCCAAAGGGGCTGGAAACACCATATATTTT. It encodes CASSPKGAGNTIYF.

Worth noting for this clone: Within the sample, other DNA sequences also encode this same CDR3. The CDR3 bases are TGTGCCAGCAGTTTAAGGACAGGGCATCAGCCCCAGCATTTT. Amino acids: CASSLRTGHQPQHF. This chain links TRBV27 with TRBJ1-5; TRBD1 matches at 8 bases. This CDR3 is built from 14 residues. Germline assignment: CDR1 MNHEY and CDR2 SMNVEV (reference sequence). V was clipped by 2 bases and J by 5 bases; unmatched bases: 2.

The chain uses TRBV19 and TRBJ1-1, with 9 bases that match TRBD1. The germline V gene encodes CDR1 LNHDA and CDR2 SQIVND (reference sequence). There are 15 residues in the CDR3. V shed 2 bases and J 5 bases; nucleotides not matched to a gene: 6. CDR3 region: CASSIPRQGGTEAFF. In DNA, the CDR3 is TGTGCCAGTAGTATACCGCGACAGGGGGGAACTGAAGCTTTCTTT.

The chain joins TRBV9 to TRBJ2-3; a possible D gene is TRBD2 (6 bases). Trimming cost V 4 bases and J 4 bases, with 13 bases left between them. CDR1 and CDR2 (germline): SGDLS, YYNGEE. The CDR3 has 14 residues. CDR3 sequence: CASSPRLGADTQYF. CDR3 in DNA: TGTGCCAGCAGCCCCCGACTAGGGGCAGATACGCAGTATTTT.

The rearrangement uses TRBV27 and TRBJ2-7; perhaps D is TRBD1 or TRBD2 (5 bases each). Deletions cut 6 bases from V and 2 bases from J, with 20 bases between. CDR1 is MNHEY, CDR2 SMNVEV, per germline (reference sequence). The CDR3 is made up of 16 amino acids. CDR3 sequence: CASSFGAAGSTYEQYF. DNA for the CDR3: TGTGCCAGCAGCTTCGGGGCGGCCGGGTCTACCTACGAGCAGTACTTC.

Note on this clone: Other DNA sequences in the same sample also yield this CDR3. The gene calls are TRBV7-9 and TRBJ1-1; D ambiguous. This CDR3 contains 13 residues. The V end lost 1 base, the J end lost 4 bases, and 7 bases lay between the germline ends. Germline V gene lookup returns CDR1 SEHNR and CDR2 FQNEAQ (reference sequence). The CDR3 spells CASSLGGGTEAFF. CDR3 DNA: TGTGCCAGCAGCTTAGGGGGAGGCACTGAAGCTTTCTTT.

V and J are TRBV10-3 and TRBJ2-7; D remains unclear. This CDR3 spans 13 amino acids. The V end was cut by 6 bases, the J end by 2 bases, with 11 bases between. Germline V lookup: CDR1 ENHRY, CDR2 SYGVKD. This CDR3 reads CAISVDTTYEQYF. For the CDR3, the DNA is TGTGCCATCAGCGTCGACACCACCTACGAGCAGTACTTC.

DNA of the CDR3: TGTGCCAGCAGCTTAGCCTTCGGGGACTCGAACACTGAAGCTTTCTTT. As protein: CASSLAFGDSNTEAFF. The V call is TRBV7-6, the J call TRBJ1-1, with a tentative D call TRBD1 (5 bases). This CDR3 contains 16 residues. CDR1 SGHVS and CDR2 FNYEAQ come from the germline V gene. V lost 0 bases, J lost 1 base, and 12 bases lay in between.

The J gene is TRBJ1-1, the V gene TRBV30; D is possibly TRBD1 (5 bases). The germline CDR1 and CDR2 sequences are GTSNPN and SVGIG (reference sequence). This CDR3 is built from 13 residues. Trimming stripped 0 bases from V and 5 bases from J, with 10 bases between. CDR3 sequence (DNA): TGTGCCTGGAGTGTCGGGGGGTCAACTGAAGCTTTCTTT. Translation gives CAWSVGGSTEAFF.

The J gene is TRBJ2-3, the V gene TRBV9; D gene unclear. V was cut by 3 bases and J by 0 bases, with 11 bases left in between. The germline V gene has CDR1 SGDLS and CDR2 YYNGEE. The CDR3 is 15 amino acids. CDR3 nucleotides: TGTGCCAGCAGCGCCGCGATTTCCAGCACAGATACGCAGTATTTT. It yields the protein CASSAAISSTDTQYF. The variable domain in full, with the rest retrieved from reference TRBV9 and TRBJ2-3, is DSGVTQTPKHLITATGQRVTLRCSPRSGDLSVYWYQQSLDQGLQFLIQYYNGEERAKGNILERFSAQQFPDLHSELNLSSLELGDSALYFCASSAAISSTDTQYFGPGTRLTVL.

The rearrangement joins TRBV27 to TRBJ2-7; TRBD1 matches at 8 bases. Germline trimming cut 6 bases from V and 6 bases from J; bases unmatched to any gene: 7. The V gene's germline CDR1 is MNHEY and CDR2 SMNVEV (reference sequence). The CDR3 contains 13 residues. The CDR3 DNA reads TGTGCCAGCAGCCTGGACAGGGTGGCCGAGCAGTACTTC. It translates to CASSLDRVAEQYF.

This chain uses TRBV2 with TRBJ2-7, with a possible D match to TRBD2 (6 bases). With 3 bases removed from V and 4 bases from J, the gap between germline ends came to 7 bases. The V gene's germline CDR1 is SNHLY and CDR2 FYNNEI. There are 12 residues in the CDR3. CDR3 protein: CASSDGGYEQYF. The CDR3 DNA reads TGTGCCAGCAGTGATGGGGGGTACGAGCAGTACTTC.

J is TRBJ2-7 and V is TRBV27; D possibly matches TRBD1 or TRBD2 (6 bases each). The CDR3 has 16 residues. Looked up from germline, CDR1 is MNHEY and CDR2 is SMNVEV (reference sequence). Trimming stripped 5 bases from V and 0 bases from J, with 17 bases between. This chain's CDR3 is CASSPRGQRSSYEQYF. The CDR3 DNA is TGTGCCAGCAGTCCCCGGGGGCAGCGAAGCTCCTACGAGCAGTACTTC.

The chain has TRBV5-4 and TRBJ2-5; TRBD1 is a possible D gene (5 bases). This CDR3 contains 17 residues. V was pared by 0 bases and J by 1 base, with 16 bases between. From germline, CDR1 is SGHNT and CDR2 YYREEE (reference sequence). CDR3 nucleotide sequence: TGTGCCAGCAGCTTGGCATGGGGAAGGGGCGGCCAAGAGACCCAGTACTTC. It translates to CASSLAWGRGGQETQYF.

V is TRBV7-2 and J is TRBJ2-2; 9 positions agree with TRBD2. The CDR3 is made up of 16 amino acids. With V trimmed by 5 bases and J by 0 bases, 4 bases remained unmatched. CDR1 SGHTA and CDR2 FQGNSA come from the germline V gene. The CDR3 region has the DNA TGTGCCAGCAGCCTCCGACTAGCGGCGAACACCGGGGAGCTGTTTTTT. Its protein is CASSLRLAANTGELFF.

Comments on this clone: The sample holds other DNA sequences that translate to the same CDR3. The J gene is TRBJ2-7, the V gene TRBV11-2, with D unclear. This CDR3 has 12 residues. Trimming left V 1 base short and J 6 bases short, with 7 bases between. Germline lookup yields CDR1 SGHAT and CDR2 FQNNGV. The CDR3 reads CASSLVAGEQYF. CDR3 DNA: TGTGCCAGCAGCTTAGTGGCCGGCGAGCAGTACTTC. The full variable domain, rest sourced from reference TRBV11-2 and TRBJ2-7, is EAGVAQSPRYKIIEKRQSVAFWCNPISGHATLYWYQQILGQGPKLLIQFQNNGVVDDSQLPKDRFSAERLKGVDSTLKIQPAKLEDSAVYLCASSLVAGEQYFGPGTRLTVT.

The chain combines TRBV28 with TRBJ1-3, with TRBD1 matching 7 bases. Losses at the gene ends were 6 bases for V and 2 bases for J; bases not matched to a gene: 7. Per the germline V gene, CDR1 is MDHEN and CDR2 is SYDVKM. This CDR3 is 15 amino acids long. CDR3: CASRIGQAPGNTIYF. CDR3 nucleotides: TGTGCCAGCAGAATCGGACAGGCTCCTGGAAACACCATATATTTT.

Worth noting for this clone: The identical CDR3 is also encoded by other nucleotide sequences in the sample. This chain uses TRBV7-9 with TRBJ2-3; D remains ambiguous. CDR3 size: 13 residues. Germline values: CDR1 SEHNR, CDR2 FQNEAQ (reference sequence). Trimming shortened V by 1 base and J by 2 bases, and 4 bases separated the two germline ends. CDR3 coding DNA: TGTGCCAGCAGCTTAGTTATCACAGATACGCAGTATTTT. Translating gives CASSLVITDTQYF.

The chain carries TRBV28 and TRBJ2-7; D is unresolved. Between the trimmed V and J ends, which lost 1 base and 5 bases, there was a span of 12 bases. Germline V CDR1 and CDR2: MDHEN, SYDVKM. The CDR3 is 14 residues long. The CDR3 region is CASSLLSILDEQYF. The CDR3 nucleotides read TGTGCCAGCAGTTTATTGTCAATCCTAGACGAGCAGTACTTC.

The rearrangement uses TRBV4-1 and TRBJ2-1, with D hard to call. Germline CDR1 is MGHRA and CDR2 is YSYEKL. The V end lost 1 base, the J end lost 5 bases, and 9 bases lay between the germline ends. The CDR3 is made up of 14 amino acids. The CDR3 region is CASSQVRQNNEQFF. CDR3 bases: TGCGCCAGCAGCCAAGTAAGGCAGAACAATGAGCAGTTCTTC.